This TCR beta chain was retrieved from a study of control samples from healthy donors and cancer patients. TCRdb keeps only in-frame clones here, not all; method: immunoSEQ multiplex PCR. Of around 200,000 clones in the sample, 90% to 95% were seen once. The trim removed 0 bases at V and 4 bases at J, leaving 6 bases unmatched. Germline assignment: CDR1 SGHRS and CDR2 YFSETQ. This CDR3 has 16 residues. The chain couples TRBV5-1 to TRBJ2-3, with 9 bases identical to TRBD2. Sequenced sample: blood. The clonotype comes from a man aged 18 to 29 in good health. In nucleotides, the CDR3 is TGCGCCAGCAGCTTGGTGGTAGCGGGGGACCCAGATACGCAGTATTTT. Its protein is CASSLVVAGDPDTQYF.